This T cell receptor (beta chain) appears in the sequencing data of a study of cytomegalovirus exposure and HLA in healthy donors. The CDR3 consists of 18 residues. The germline V gene has CDR1 LNHNV and CDR2 YYDKDF (reference sequence). The J segment lost 0 bases and the V segment lost 5 bases, leaving 10 bases of the junction unmatched. As regards this clone: Its antigen is unknown.

Overall study findings and caveats: A cluster of highly shared sequence variants was likely a sequencing artifact. The study carried out a later analysis of TCR beta sequences. It associated approximately 15,000 of them with specific HLA alleles at a false discovery rate of 0.05. A missense variant in DCLRE1C was later tied to TCR beta V- and J-gene trimming.

60 Vbeta and 13 Jbeta primers were used in PCR. In the original workflow: Later reanalysis found 75 million to 95 million unique TCR beta chains, around 10 million of them shared. The data were produced by immunoSEQ multiplex PCR, yet TCRdb's version contains in-frame clones alone and is incomplete. The DNA was the basis for D and trimming; V, J and clone size are from that table. Of 100,000 to 150,000 clones listed, around 69% are singletons. This receptor was identified in a human donor in good health. V and J are TRBV15 and TRBJ1-6; TRBD1 matches 7 bases. The sample was PBMCs. CDR3 sequence reads: CATSPRTGTSSYNSPLHF. CDR3 sequence (DNA): TGTGCCACCAGCCCCCGGACAGGAACGAGCTCCTATAATTCACCCCTCCACTTT.